These 13 T cell receptor beta chains originate from one sample sequenced in a study of Graves' ophthalmopathy and Graves' hyperthyroidism. RNA transcripts yielded amplified TCR beta CDR3 regions. An opening RT-PCR round employed HTBI primers and preceded a second-round multiplex PCR. Each CDR3 protein gets one entry after TCRdb re-called the multiplex PCR reads with MiXCR. The sample contains around 660,000 distinct CDR3 sequences, roughly 39% of which appear only once. Sequencing input: peripheral blood. The receptors shown here come from an adult man with Graves' ophthalmopathy.

This clonotype has ten or more counts. This rearrangement joins TRBV9 to TRBJ1-5; D is unresolved. Trimming removed 3 bases from V and 4 bases from J, with 8 bases in between. There are 13 residues in the CDR3. Looked up from germline, CDR1 is SGDLS and CDR2 is YYNGEE. The CDR3 DNA is TGTGCCAGCAGCGCCGGCAGGAATCAGCCCCAGCATTTT. Amino acids: CASSAGRNQPQHF.

Ten or more counts support this clonotype. The genes are TRBV29-1 and TRBJ1-2; D is ambiguous. V gave up 3 bases and J gave up 2 bases, with 10 bases separating them. The V gene's germline CDR1 is SQVTM and CDR2 ANQGSEA. This CDR3 has 13 residues. The CDR3 nucleotides are TGCAGCGTTGATGGCCAGAAGAACTATGGCTACACCTTC. Protein: CSVDGQKNYGYTF.

In the case of this clonotype: A junction end diverges from the germline sequence, so it may reflect a read error. V gene TRBV10-3 combines with J gene TRBJ2-5; D might be TRBD1 or TRBD2, each matching 7 bases. Germline V gene data show CDR1 as ENHRY and CDR2 as SYGVKD. CDR3 length: 15 residues. Here the CDR3 reads CASSKQGTTQETQYF. For the CDR3, the DNA is TGTGCCAGCAGTAAACAGGGGACTACCCAAGAGACCCAGTACTTC.

In the case of this clonotype: It may be a read error: a sequence one base away is much more abundant. The V and J genes are TRBV9 and TRBJ2-2; D is unclear. The germline V gene encodes CDR1 SGDLS and CDR2 YYNGEE. The CDR3 extends over 16 amino acids. The DNA for the CDR3 is TGTGCCAGCAGCCCAGCCGGTATCGCGAACACCAGGGAGCTGTTTTTT. Protein: CASSPAGIANTRELFF.

This sequence joins TRBV11-2 and TRBJ1-5; 12 bases line up with TRBD1. Trimming removed 5 bases from V and 7 bases from J; junction bases left unmatched: 9. CDR3 length: 16 residues. The germline V gene encodes CDR1 SGHAT and CDR2 FQNNGV. CDR3 region: CASSAQGQGAGQPQHF. The DNA for the CDR3 is TGTGCCAGCAGCGCGCAGGGACAGGGGGCAGGCCAGCCCCAGCATTTT.

This sequence joins TRBV25-1 and TRBJ2-2; 11 bases are shared with TRBD2. Trimming cost V 4 bases and J 7 bases; bases outside gene matches: 5. Germline V gene sequence: CDR1 MGHDK, CDR2 SYGVNS. The CDR3 is 15 residues long. For the CDR3, the DNA is TGTGCCAGCAGTGCGACTAGCGGGGCTGGCGGGGAGCTGTTTTTT. Protein product: CASSATSGAGGELFF. The variable domain in full, with the rest retrieved from reference TRBV25-1 and TRBJ2-2, is EADIYQTPRYLVIGTGKKITLECSQTMGHDKMYWYQQDPGMELHLIHYSYGVNSTEKGDLSSESTVSRIRTEHFPLTLESARPSHTSQYLCASSATSGAGGELFFGEGSRLTVL.

A single count supports this clonotype. An end of the junction does not agree with germline; a read error may underlie this. V is TRBV2 and J is TRBJ2-6; no clear D. The CDR3 has 11 amino acids. Germline loops: CDR1 SNHLY, CDR2 FYNNEI. The CDR3 region has the DNA TGTGCCAGCAGTGCCAGAGCCACTGAAGCTTTC. Residues: CASSARATEAF.

V gene TRBV2 combines with J gene TRBJ2-2, with D possibly TRBD2 on 7 matching bases. Trimming cost V 0 bases and J 7 bases, with 12 bases left between them. Germline V lookup: CDR1 SNHLY, CDR2 FYNNEI. The CDR3 is made up of 15 amino acids. The DNA of the CDR3 is TGTGCCAGCAGTGAAGCGCGGGGGCGCAGCGGGGAGCTGTTTTTT. Translating it yields CASSEARGRSGELFF.

The V and J genes are TRBV30 and TRBJ2-7; 7 bases are a match to TRBD1. From germline, CDR1 is GTSNPN and CDR2 SVGIG (reference sequence). CDR3 length equals 14 residues. V lost 5 bases to trimming and J lost 5 bases; unmatched junction nucleotides: 12. The CDR3 here is CAWSPDRVYDEQYF. The CDR3 coding sequence is TGTGCCTGGTCCCCAGACAGGGTTTACGACGAGCAGTACTTC.

A note on this clonotype: A much larger clone sits a single nucleotide away, making a read error possible. The rearrangement uses TRBV9 and TRBJ1-1; no reliable D call. The CDR3 length is 13 residues. Per germline, CDR1 SGDLS and CDR2 YYNGEE. Deletions cut 5 bases from V and 6 bases from J, with 14 bases between. CDR3 sequence: CASSASRAPEAFF. The CDR3, as DNA: TGTGCCAGCAGTGCATCCCGCGCCCCTGAAGCTTTCTTT.

This clonotype has a count of ten or more. This CDR3 reads CASSLVGQGHYGYTF. The CDR3 DNA is TGTGCCAGCAGCCTAGTGGGACAGGGCCACTATGGCTACACCTTC. The J gene is TRBJ1-2, the V gene TRBV12-3 or TRBV12-4; 9 bases align to TRBD1. This CDR3 is 15 amino acids long. The V gene end was trimmed by 6 bases and the J gene end by 3 bases; junction bases not matched to a gene: 8.

This clonotype was counted a few times. V gene TRBV29-1 combines with J gene TRBJ2-7, with 8 bases aligning to TRBD2. The junction had 1 base not matched to a gene; V was cut back by 6 bases and J by 0 bases. The CDR3 totals 12 residues. Germline V gene lookup returns CDR1 SQVTM and CDR2 ANQGSEA. The CDR3 region is CSVGTSSYEQYF. The CDR3 nucleotides are TGCAGCGTGGGGACTAGCTCCTACGAGCAGTACTTC.

In this sample, this clonotype turned up a few times. The rearrangement uses TRBV12-3 or TRBV12-4 and TRBJ1-2, with D perhaps matching TRBD1 (6 bases). This CDR3 is built from 13 residues. Trimming shortened V by 7 bases and J by 4 bases, and 13 bases separated the two germline ends. This CDR3 is CASTPGGRYGYTF. The CDR3, as DNA: TGTGCCAGCACTCCGGGGGGCCGCTATGGCTACACCTTC.